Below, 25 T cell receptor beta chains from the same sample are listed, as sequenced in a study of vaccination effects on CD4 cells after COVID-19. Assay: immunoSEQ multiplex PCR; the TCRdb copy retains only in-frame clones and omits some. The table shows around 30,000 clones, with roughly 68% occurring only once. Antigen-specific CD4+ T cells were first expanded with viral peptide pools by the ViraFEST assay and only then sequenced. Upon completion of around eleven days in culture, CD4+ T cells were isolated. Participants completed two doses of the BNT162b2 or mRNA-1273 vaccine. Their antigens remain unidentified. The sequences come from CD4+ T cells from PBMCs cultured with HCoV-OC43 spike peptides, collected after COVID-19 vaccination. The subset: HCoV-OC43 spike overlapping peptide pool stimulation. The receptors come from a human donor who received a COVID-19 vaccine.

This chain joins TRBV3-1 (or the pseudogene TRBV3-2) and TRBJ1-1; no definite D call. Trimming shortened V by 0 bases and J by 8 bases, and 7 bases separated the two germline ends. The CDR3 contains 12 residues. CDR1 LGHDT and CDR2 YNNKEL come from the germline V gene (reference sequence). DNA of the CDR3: TGTGCCAGCAGCCAAGATACGACAGAAGCTTTCTTT. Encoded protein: CASSQDTTEAFF.

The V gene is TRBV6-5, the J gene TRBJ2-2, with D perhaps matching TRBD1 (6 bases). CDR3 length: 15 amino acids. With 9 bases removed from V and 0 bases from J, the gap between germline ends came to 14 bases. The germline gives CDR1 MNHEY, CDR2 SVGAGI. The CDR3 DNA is TGTGCCAGTAAAATCTGGACAGCGAACACCGGGGAGCTGTTTTTT. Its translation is CASKIWTANTGELFF.

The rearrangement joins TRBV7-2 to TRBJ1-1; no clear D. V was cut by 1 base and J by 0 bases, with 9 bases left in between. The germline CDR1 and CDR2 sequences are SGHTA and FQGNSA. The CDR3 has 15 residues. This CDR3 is CASSLVVELNTEAFF. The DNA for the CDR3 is TGTGCCAGCAGCTTAGTAGTAGAGCTGAACACTGAAGCTTTCTTT.

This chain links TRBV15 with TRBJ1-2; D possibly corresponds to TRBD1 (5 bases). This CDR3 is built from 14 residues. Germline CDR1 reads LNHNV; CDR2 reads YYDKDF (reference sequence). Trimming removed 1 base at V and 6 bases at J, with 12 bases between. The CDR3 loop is CATSRGGEVDGYTF. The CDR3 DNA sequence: TGTGCCACCAGCAGAGGGGGCGAGGTGGATGGCTACACCTTC.

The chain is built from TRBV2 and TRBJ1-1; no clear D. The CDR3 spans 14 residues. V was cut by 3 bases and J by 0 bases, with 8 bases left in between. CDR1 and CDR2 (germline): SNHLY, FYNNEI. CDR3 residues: CASSDSLLNTEAFF. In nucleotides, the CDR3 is TGTGCCAGCAGTGACAGCTTATTGAACACTGAAGCTTTCTTT.

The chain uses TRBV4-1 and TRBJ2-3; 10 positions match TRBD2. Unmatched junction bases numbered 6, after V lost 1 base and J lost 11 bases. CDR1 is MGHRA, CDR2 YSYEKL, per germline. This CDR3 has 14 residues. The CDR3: CASSQVASGSGQYF. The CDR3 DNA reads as TGCGCCAGCAGCCAAGTAGCTAGCGGGAGCGGGCAGTATTTT.

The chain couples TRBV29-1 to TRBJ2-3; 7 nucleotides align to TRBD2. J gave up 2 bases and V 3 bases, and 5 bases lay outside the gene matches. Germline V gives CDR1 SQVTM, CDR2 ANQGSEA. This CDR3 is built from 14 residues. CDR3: CSVEGGRDTDTQYF. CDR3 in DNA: TGCAGCGTTGAGGGTGGGAGGGACACAGATACGCAGTATTTT.

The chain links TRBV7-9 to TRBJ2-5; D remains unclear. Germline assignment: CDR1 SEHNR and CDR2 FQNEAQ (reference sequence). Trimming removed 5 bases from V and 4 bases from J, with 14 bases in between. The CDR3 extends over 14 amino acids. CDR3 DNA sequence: TGTGCCAGCAGCCCGGATTTCGTTTCAGAGACCCAGTACTTC. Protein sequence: CASSPDFVSETQYF.

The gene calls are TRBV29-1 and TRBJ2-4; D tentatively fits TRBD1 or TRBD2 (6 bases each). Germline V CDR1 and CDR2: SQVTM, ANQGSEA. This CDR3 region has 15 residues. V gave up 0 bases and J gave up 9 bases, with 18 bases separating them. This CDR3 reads CSVEDPGARIGIQYF. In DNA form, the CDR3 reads TGCAGCGTTGAAGATCCGGGGGCGAGAATAGGCATTCAGTACTTC.

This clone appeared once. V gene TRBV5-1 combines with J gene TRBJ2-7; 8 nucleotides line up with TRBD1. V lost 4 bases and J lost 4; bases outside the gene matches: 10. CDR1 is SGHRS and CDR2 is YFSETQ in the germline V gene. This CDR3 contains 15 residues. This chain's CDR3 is CASSAQGAVGYEQYF. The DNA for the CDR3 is TGCGCCAGCAGCGCGCAGGGGGCTGTGGGATACGAGCAGTACTTC.

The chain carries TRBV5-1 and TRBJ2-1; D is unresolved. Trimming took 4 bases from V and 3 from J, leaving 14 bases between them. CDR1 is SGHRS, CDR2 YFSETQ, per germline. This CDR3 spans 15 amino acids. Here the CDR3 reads CASSPYGDHYNEQFF. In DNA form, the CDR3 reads TGCGCCAGCAGCCCCTATGGGGATCACTACAATGAGCAGTTCTTC.

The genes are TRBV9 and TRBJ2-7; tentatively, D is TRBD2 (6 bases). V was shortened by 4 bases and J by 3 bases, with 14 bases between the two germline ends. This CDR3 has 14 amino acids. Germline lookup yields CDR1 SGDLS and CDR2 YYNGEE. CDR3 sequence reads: CASSFGGGSYEQYF. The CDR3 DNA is TGTGCCAGCAGCTTCGGGGGTGGTAGCTACGAGCAGTACTTC.

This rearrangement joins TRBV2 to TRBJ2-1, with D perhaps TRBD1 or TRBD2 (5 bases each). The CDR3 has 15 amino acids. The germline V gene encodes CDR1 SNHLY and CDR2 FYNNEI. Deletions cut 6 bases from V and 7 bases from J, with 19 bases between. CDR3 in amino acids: CASRLAGTPVNEQFF. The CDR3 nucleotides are TGTGCCAGCAGACTCGCCGGGACCCCGGTGAATGAGCAGTTCTTC.

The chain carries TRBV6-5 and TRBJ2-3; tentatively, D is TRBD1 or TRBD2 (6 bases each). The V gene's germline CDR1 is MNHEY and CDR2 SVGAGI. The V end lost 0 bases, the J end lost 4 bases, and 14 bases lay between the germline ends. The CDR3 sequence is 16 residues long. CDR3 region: CASSYSWNREADTQYF. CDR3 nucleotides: TGTGCCAGCAGTTACTCGTGGAACAGGGAGGCAGATACGCAGTATTTT.

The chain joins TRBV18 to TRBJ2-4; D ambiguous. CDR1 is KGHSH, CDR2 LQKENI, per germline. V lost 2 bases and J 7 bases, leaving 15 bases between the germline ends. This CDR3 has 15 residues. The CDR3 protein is CASSPSVGVSNIQYF. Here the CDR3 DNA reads TGTGCCAGCTCACCATCGGTCGGAGTCTCGAACATTCAGTACTTC. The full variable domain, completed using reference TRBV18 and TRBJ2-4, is NAGVMQNPRHLVRRRGQEARLRCSPMKGHSHVYWYRQLPEEGLKFMVYLQKENIIDESGMPKERFSAEFPKEGPSILRIQQVVRGDSAAYFCASSPSVGVSNIQYFGAGTRLSVL.

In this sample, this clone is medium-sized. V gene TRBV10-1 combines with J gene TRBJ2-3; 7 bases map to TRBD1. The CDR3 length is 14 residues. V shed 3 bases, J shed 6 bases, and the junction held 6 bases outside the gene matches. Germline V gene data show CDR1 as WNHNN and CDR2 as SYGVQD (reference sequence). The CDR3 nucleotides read TGCGCCAGCAGTGAAGGGACAGACCAGGATACGCAGTATTTT. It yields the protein CASSEGTDQDTQYF.

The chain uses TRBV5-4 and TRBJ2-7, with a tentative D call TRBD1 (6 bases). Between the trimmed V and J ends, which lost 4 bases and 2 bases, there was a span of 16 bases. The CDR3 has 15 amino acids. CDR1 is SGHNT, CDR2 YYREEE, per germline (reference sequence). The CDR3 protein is CASSPGQRSPYEQYF. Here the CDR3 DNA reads TGTGCCAGCAGCCCCGGACAGCGCAGCCCCTACGAGCAGTACTTC.

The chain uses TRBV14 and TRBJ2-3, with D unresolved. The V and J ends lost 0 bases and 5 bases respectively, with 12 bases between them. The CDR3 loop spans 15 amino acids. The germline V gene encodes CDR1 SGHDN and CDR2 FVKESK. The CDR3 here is CASSQDSQYQDTQYF. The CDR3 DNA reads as TGTGCCAGCAGCCAAGATAGCCAGTATCAAGATACGCAGTATTTT.

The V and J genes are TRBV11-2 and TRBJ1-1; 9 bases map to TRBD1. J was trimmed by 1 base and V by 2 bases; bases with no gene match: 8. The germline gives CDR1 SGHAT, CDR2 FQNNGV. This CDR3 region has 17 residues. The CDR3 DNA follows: TGTGCCAGCAGCTTACAAACAGGGGGCTGGAGGAACACTGAAGCTTTCTTT. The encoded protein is CASSLQTGGWRNTEAFF.

The CDR3 DNA reads as TGTGCCAGCAGCCAAGATTACGATCAGCCCCAGCATTTT. It is translated as CASSQDYDQPQHF. This chain uses TRBV4-2 with TRBJ1-5; D is ambiguous. The germline gives CDR1 LGHNA, CDR2 YNFKEQ. V lost 0 bases and J lost 5, with 5 bases in between. The CDR3 covers 13 residues.

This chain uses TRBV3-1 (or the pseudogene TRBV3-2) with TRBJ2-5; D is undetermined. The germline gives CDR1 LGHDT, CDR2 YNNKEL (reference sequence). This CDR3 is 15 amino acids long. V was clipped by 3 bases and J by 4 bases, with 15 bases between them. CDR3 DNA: TGTGCCAGCAGCCATAAACAGACCCTCGGAGAGACCCAGTACTTC. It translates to CASSHKQTLGETQYF.

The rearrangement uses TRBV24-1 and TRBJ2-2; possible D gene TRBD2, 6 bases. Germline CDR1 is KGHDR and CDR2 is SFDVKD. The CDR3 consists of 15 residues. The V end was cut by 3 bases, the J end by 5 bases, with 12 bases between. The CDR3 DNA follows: TGTGCCACCAGTGATCCCGCACGGGGGACCGGGGAGCTGTTTTTT. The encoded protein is CATSDPARGTGELFF.

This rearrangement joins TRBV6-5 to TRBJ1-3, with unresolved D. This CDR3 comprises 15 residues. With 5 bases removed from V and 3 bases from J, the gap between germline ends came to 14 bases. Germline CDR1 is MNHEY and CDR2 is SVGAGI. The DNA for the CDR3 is TGTGCCAGCAGTCCCCCGGGGAGGAATGGAAACACCATATATTTT. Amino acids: CASSPPGRNGNTIYF.

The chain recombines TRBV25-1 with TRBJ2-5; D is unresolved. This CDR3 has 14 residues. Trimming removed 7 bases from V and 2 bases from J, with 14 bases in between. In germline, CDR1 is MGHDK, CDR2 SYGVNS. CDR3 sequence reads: CASTDTTRQETQYF. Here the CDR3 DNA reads TGTGCCAGCACTGACACGACGAGGCAAGAGACCCAGTACTTC.

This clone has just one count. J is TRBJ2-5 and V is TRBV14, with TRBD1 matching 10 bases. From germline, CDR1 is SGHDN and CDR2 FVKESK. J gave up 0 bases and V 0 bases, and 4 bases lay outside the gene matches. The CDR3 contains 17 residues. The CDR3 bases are TGTGCCAGCAGCCAAGAGACAGGGGGCTCGTACCAAGAGACCCAGTACTTC. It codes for CASSQETGGSYQETQYF. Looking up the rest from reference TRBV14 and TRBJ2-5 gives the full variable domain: EAGVTQFPSHSVIEKGQTVTLRCDPISGHDNLYWYRRVMGKEIKFLLHFVKESKQDESGMPNNRFLAERTGGTYSTLKVQPAELEDSGVYFCASSQETGGSYQETQYFGPGTRLLVL.